This TCR beta chain was obtained from a study of T cell responses to AZD1222 COVID-19 vaccine. Sequencing used immunoSEQ multiplex PCR; TCRdb keeps in-frame clones, though not all of them. Here the sample spans 200,000 or so clones, 90% to 95% being singletons. After removal of 8 bases from V and 3 bases from J, the junction contained 5 bases not matched to a gene. The CDR3 covers 14 residues. The germline V gene has CDR1 MDHEN and CDR2 SYDVKM. The source is an adult who received the AZD1222 COVID-19 vaccine. The sequenced sample was peripheral blood, obtained 28 days after the second AZD1222 dose. This chain links TRBV28 with TRBJ2-3, with 10 bases aligning to TRBD2. The CDR3 nucleotides read TGTGCCAGCGCGAGCGGGGGGGGGACAGATACGCAGTATTTT. It encodes CASASGGGTDTQYF.